This TCR beta chain was obtained from a study of blood T cell repertoires in COVID-19. At the level of the study: The United States, Italy and Spain were the sources of the acute and convalescent COVID-19 samples.

This clone was observed a single time. Germline loops: CDR1 SGDLS, CDR2 YYNGEE. This CDR3 region has 18 residues. Losses at the gene ends were 4 bases for V and 0 bases for J; bases not matched to a gene: 16. The assay was immunoSEQ multiplex PCR, and TCRdb's table has in-frame clones only and misses some. The data hold approximately 240,000 clones, with about 88% observed a single time. The rearrangement links TRBV9 to TRBJ2-7; TRBD1 matches 7 bases. Sequencing used peripheral blood. The source is a woman in her thirties or forties who had recovered from COVID-19. This chain's CDR3 is CASSPTGAGQPNSYEQYF. CDR3 nucleotide sequence: TGTGCCAGCAGCCCAACAGGGGCCGGACAGCCGAACTCCTACGAGCAGTACTTC.